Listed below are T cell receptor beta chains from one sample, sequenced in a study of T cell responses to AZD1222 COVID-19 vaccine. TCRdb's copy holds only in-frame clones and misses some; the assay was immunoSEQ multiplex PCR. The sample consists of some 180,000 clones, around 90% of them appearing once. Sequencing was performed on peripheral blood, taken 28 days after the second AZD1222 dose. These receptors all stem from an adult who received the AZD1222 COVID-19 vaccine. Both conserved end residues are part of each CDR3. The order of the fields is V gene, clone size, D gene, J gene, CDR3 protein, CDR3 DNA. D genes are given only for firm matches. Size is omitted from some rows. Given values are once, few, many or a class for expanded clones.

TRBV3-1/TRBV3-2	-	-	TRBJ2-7	CASSRVAGAPYEQYF	TGTGCCAGCAGCCGAGTGGCCGGGGCCCCCTACGAGCAGTACTTC
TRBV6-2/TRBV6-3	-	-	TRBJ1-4	CASSSYRAAHEKLFF	TGTGCCAGCAGTTCCTACAGGGCGGCTCATGAAAAACTGTTTTTT
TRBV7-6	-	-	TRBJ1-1	CASSPMKGKLKAFF	TGTGCCAGCAGCCCTATGAAGGGCAAATTAAAAGCTTTCTTT
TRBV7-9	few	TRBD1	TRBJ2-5	CASSLAGQGPQETQYF	TGTGCCAGCAGCTTAGCAGGACAGGGCCCACAAGAGACCCAGTACTTC
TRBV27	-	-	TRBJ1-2	CASSPHWGAGAWPYGYTF	TGTGCCAGCAGCCCACACTGGGGGGCAGGGGCTTGGCCCTATGGCTACACCTTC
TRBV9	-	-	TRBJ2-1	CASSVAGETYNEQFF	TGTGCCAGCAGCGTAGCGGGAGAAACCTACAATGAGCAGTTCTTC
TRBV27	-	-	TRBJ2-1	CASNPWGYNEQFF	TGTGCCAGCAACCCGTGGGGATACAATGAGCAGTTCTTC
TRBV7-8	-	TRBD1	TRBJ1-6	CASSPRDSDNSPLHF	TGTGCCAGCAGCCCCCGGGACAGTGATAATTCACCCCTCCACTTT
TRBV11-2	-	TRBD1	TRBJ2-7	CASTQGRGPSYEQYF	TGTGCCAGCACCCAGGGTAGGGGGCCCTCCTACGAGCAGTACTTC
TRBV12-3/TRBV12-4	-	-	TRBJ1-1	CASKNPTAEAFF	TGTGCCAGCAAAAATCCCACTGCTGAAGCTTTCTTT
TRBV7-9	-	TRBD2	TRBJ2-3	CVSELAGADTQYF	TGTGTCTCCGAGCTAGCGGGTGCAGATACGCAGTATTTT
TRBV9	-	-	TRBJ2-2	CASSGRSPTGTAGELFF	TGTGCCAGCAGCGGACGCTCCCCGACCGGCACGGCCGGGGAGCTGTTTTTT
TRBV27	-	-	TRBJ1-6	CASSFGTVTTLHF	TGTGCCAGCAGTTTCGGGACCGTGACTACCCTCCACTTT
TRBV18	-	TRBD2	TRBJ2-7	CASSPPSGLATYEQYF	TGTGCCAGCTCACCACCGTCGGGACTAGCGACCTACGAGCAGTACTTC
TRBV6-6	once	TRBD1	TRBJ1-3	CASSYSQGQGGNTIYF	TGTGCCAGCAGTTATTCTCAAGGACAGGGCGGGAACACCATATATTTT
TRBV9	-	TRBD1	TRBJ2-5	CASSVAQGEETQYF	TGTGCCAGCAGCGTAGCACAGGGGGAAGAGACCCAGTACTTC
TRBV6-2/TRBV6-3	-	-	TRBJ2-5	CASSYARGRRGLQETQYF	TGTGCCAGCAGTTACGCCAGGGGCAGGAGAGGGTTACAAGAGACCCAGTACTTC
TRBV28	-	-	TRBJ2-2	CASSHPLRGNTGELFF	TGTGCCAGCAGTCACCCCTTGAGGGGGAACACCGGGGAGCTGTTTTTT
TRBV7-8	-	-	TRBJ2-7	CASSLTRTSPTYEQYF	TGTGCCAGCAGCTTAACTCGGACATCTCCAACCTACGAGCAGTACTTC
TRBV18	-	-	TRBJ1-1	CASSPWGLYTEAFF	TGTGCCAGCTCACCATGGGGGTTGTACACTGAAGCTTTCTTT
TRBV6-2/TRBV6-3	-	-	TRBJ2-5	CASSPRETQYF	TGTGCCAGCAGCCCGCGGGAGACCCAGTACTTC
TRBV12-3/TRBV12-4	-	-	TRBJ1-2	CASSSEGSAGYTF	TGTGCCAGCAGTTCAGAGGGCAGTGCTGGCTACACCTTC
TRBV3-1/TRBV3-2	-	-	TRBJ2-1	CASSQVPKINEQFF	TGTGCCAGCAGCCAAGTTCCCAAGATCAATGAGCAGTTCTTC
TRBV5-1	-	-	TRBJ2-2	CASSLPERGPGELFF	TGCGCCAGCAGCTTGCCGGAGAGAGGCCCCGGGGAGCTGTTTTTT
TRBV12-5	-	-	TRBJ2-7	CASGQRRTGPYYEQYF	TGTGCTAGTGGGCAAAGACGGACGGGCCCATACTACGAGCAGTACTTC
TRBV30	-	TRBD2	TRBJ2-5	CAWSPSGRFGETQYF	TGTGCCTGGAGTCCTAGCGGGAGGTTTGGAGAGACCCAGTACTTC
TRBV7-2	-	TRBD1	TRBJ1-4	CASSTDRGGSEKLFF	TGTGCCAGCAGCACCGACAGGGGGGGGAGTGAAAAACTGTTTTTT
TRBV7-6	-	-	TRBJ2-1	CASSHDPISEGYNEQFF	TGTGCCAGCAGCCATGACCCGATTAGCGAGGGTTACAATGAGCAGTTCTTC
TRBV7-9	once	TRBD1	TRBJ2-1	CASSHRPAGGHNEQFF	TGTGCCAGCAGCCACCGACCCGCAGGGGGCCACAATGAGCAGTTCTTC
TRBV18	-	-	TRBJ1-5	CASSPRDDQPQHF	TGTGCCAGCTCACCACGGGATGATCAGCCCCAGCATTTT
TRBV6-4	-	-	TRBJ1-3	CASSLQGEDTIYF	TGTGCCAGCAGTCTCCAGGGTGAAGACACCATATATTTT
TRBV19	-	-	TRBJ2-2	CASSMIRENGELFF	TGTGCCAGTAGTATGATAAGGGAAAACGGGGAGCTGTTTTTT
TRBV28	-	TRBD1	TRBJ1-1	CASRRQGIGNTEAFF	TGTGCCAGCAGGCGACAGGGTATTGGAAACACTGAAGCTTTCTTT
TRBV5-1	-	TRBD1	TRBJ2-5	CASSLHRGGETQYF	TGCGCCAGCAGCTTGCACAGGGGCGGTGAGACCCAGTACTTC
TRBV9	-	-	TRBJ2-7	CASSPSTAIYEQYF	TGTGCCAGCAGCCCCAGTACCGCTATCTACGAGCAGTACTTC
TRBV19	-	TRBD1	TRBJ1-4	CASSSRTGGNEKLFF	TGTGCCAGTAGTAGTCGGACAGGGGGTAATGAAAAACTGTTTTTT
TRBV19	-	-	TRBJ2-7	CASSTRGGTTVPSPQYF	TGTGCCAGTAGTACCCGTGGGGGGACCACAGTTCCCTCGCCGCAGTACTTC
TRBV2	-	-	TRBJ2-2	CASSSTGELFF	TGTGCCAGCAGTTCAACCGGGGAGCTGTTTTTT
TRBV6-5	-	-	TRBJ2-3	CASSYGDRIYTQYF	TGTGCCAGCAGTTACGGAGACCGTATTTATACGCAGTATTTT
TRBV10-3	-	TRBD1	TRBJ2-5	CATDRDRGGETQYF	TGTGCCACCGACCGGGACAGGGGGGGAGAGACCCAGTACTTC
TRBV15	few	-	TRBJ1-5	CATSRGIGSQPQHF	TGTGCCACCAGCAGAGGGATAGGGTCTCAGCCCCAGCATTTT
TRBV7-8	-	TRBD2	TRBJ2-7	CASRPGLAGDEQYF	TGTGCCAGCAGGCCGGGACTAGCGGGAGACGAGCAGTACTTC
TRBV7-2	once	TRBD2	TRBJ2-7	CASSLSSGGRVSYEQYF	TGTGCCAGCAGCTTGTCTAGCGGGGGGCGAGTTTCCTACGAGCAGTACTTC
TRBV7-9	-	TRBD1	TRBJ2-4	CASSLTGPGGVSKNIQYF	TGTGCCAGCAGCTTAACAGGCCCAGGGGGCGTATCTAAAAACATTCAGTACTTC
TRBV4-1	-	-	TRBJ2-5	CASSQVRHEETQYF	TGCGCCAGCAGCCAAGTGCGACATGAAGAGACCCAGTACTTC
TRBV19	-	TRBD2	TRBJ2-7	CASSPEPSGGSYEQYF	TGTGCCAGTAGCCCCGAACCTAGCGGGGGCTCCTACGAGCAGTACTTC
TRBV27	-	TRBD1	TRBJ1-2	CASSLLGAQTGPHGYTF	TGTGCCAGCAGTTTATTAGGGGCCCAGACAGGGCCCCATGGCTACACCTTC
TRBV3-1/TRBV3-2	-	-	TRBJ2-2	CASSPLPGTGELFF	TGTGCCAGCAGCCCCCTCCCCGGCACCGGGGAGCTGTTTTTT
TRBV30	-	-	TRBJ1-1	CAWSWDTEAFF	TGTGCCTGGAGTTGGGACACTGAAGCTTTCTTT
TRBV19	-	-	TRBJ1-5	CASSINKGHQPQHF	TGTGCCAGTAGTATCAATAAGGGGCATCAGCCCCAGCATTTT
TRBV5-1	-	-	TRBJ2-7	CASSPGLNNYEQYF	TGCGCCAGCAGCCCTGGACTAAATAACTACGAGCAGTACTTC
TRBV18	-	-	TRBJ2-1	CASSPPELAPYNEQFF	TGTGCCAGCTCACCACCGGAGCTAGCGCCCTACAATGAGCAGTTCTTC
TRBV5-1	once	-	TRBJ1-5	CASGPNQAGQPQHF	TGCGCCAGCGGCCCTAACCAAGCGGGTCAGCCCCAGCATTTT
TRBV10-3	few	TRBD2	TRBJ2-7	CAISGDAGAYEQYF	TGTGCCATCAGTGGGGACGCGGGAGCCTACGAGCAGTACTTC
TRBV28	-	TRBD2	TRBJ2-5	CASSSAASGDQETQYF	TGTGCCAGCAGTTCCGCCGCTAGCGGAGACCAAGAGACCCAGTACTTC
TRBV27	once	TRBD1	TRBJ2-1	CASSPQGSGFRNEQFF	TGTGCCAGCAGTCCACAGGGGAGTGGTTTTCGCAATGAGCAGTTCTTC
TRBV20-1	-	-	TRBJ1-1	CSASAGEPEAFF	TGCAGTGCTAGTGCAGGGGAACCTGAAGCTTTCTTT
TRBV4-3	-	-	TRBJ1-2	CASSQDVGGYGYTF	TGCGCCAGCAGCCAAGATGTTGGCGGCTATGGCTACACCTTC